This TCR beta chain was found in a study of cytomegalovirus exposure and HLA in healthy donors. Whole-study context: The study's early data release held approximately 91 million unique TCRs from HLA-typed donors. Whole-study results and caveats: Confirmation in vitro established that a few CMV-associated chains were specific for CMV antigens.

The CDR3 covers 15 residues. CDR1 and CDR2 (germline): SQVTM, ANQGSEA. Trimming shortened V by 0 bases and J by 1 base, and 13 bases separated the two germline ends. These donors, healthy bone marrow donors, were studied. Note on this clone: Its antigen remains unknown.

The PCR was carried out with 60 Vbeta primers and 13 Jbeta primers. Sequencing used immunoSEQ multiplex PCR; TCRdb keeps in-frame clones, though not all of them. The sample's table shows around 31,000 clones. This clonotype was sampled from a female donor in good health and CMV-seronegative. The chain recombines TRBV29-1 with TRBJ2-7; D possibly corresponds to TRBD1 (5 bases). Material: PBMCs. As DNA, the CDR3 is TGCAGCGTTGAAGATACAAGACAGACTTCCTACGAGCAGTACTTC. It yields the protein CSVEDTRQTSYEQYF.